These 5 T cell receptor beta chains were sequenced from one sample in a study of blood T cells in healthy people across ages. The second PCR ran about 6 to 12 cycles with a sample-barcoded 5' primer and J-beta primers. TCRdb used MiXCR to reprocess the 5' RACE reads, holding one entry per CDR3 protein. The repertoire has approximately 770,000 distinct CDR3 sequences, 58% of them found once; the top ten carry roughly 22%. Sequenced sample: blood. The receptors come from a man aged 25-40 years in good health.

The chain has TRBV20-1 and TRBJ1-2, with a tentative D call TRBD1 (5 bases). V dropped 6 bases and J dropped 4 bases, with 18 bases sitting between them. Germline V lookup: CDR1 DFQATT, CDR2 SNEGSKA (reference sequence). This CDR3 has 14 amino acids. The CDR3 is CSASPLKGAYGYTF. CDR3 sequence (DNA): TGCAGTGCCTCGCCATTAAAAGGGGCCTATGGCTACACCTTC.

This clonotype was seen a few times. This rearrangement joins TRBV6-6 to TRBJ2-1; D not resolved. CDR3 length: 16 residues. The V and J ends lost 6 bases and 0 bases respectively, with 15 bases between them. Germline CDR1 and CDR2: MNHNY and SVGAGI (reference sequence). CDR3 DNA: TGTGCCAGCAGCTCCTGGGTCACCAGCTCCTACAATGAGCAGTTCTTC. This codes for CASSSWVTSSYNEQFF.

The chain couples TRBV10-2 to TRBJ2-5; 7 nucleotides line up with TRBD1. The DNA end favors TRBJ2-7, so the J call may be wrong. This CDR3 spans 15 amino acids. CDR1 is WSHSY and CDR2 is SAAADI in the germline V gene. CDR3 amino acids: CASNPGTESPLEQYF. CDR3 in DNA: TGCGCCAGCAATCCCGGGACAGAGTCGCCCCTCGAGCAGTACTTC.

The chain carries TRBV6-1 and TRBJ2-3; D possibly uses TRBD1 or TRBD2 (5 bases each). V lost 6 bases to trimming and J lost 3 bases, with 10 bases between them. CDR1 is MNHNS, CDR2 SASEGT, per germline. CDR3 length: 13 residues. The CDR3 loop is CASRQRGTDTQYF. CDR3 in DNA: TGTGCCAGCAGGCAGAGGGGAACAGATACGCAGTATTTT.

The chain employs TRBV20-1 and TRBJ1-2, with D perhaps matching TRBD1 (5 bases). V lost 0 bases, J lost 6 bases, and 20 bases lay in between. Germline V lookup: CDR1 DFQATT, CDR2 SNEGSKA (reference sequence). This CDR3 comprises 16 residues. This CDR3 reads CSARDFTRGFGDGYTF. DNA for the CDR3: TGCAGTGCTAGAGATTTCACGCGGGGGTTCGGTGATGGCTACACCTTC.